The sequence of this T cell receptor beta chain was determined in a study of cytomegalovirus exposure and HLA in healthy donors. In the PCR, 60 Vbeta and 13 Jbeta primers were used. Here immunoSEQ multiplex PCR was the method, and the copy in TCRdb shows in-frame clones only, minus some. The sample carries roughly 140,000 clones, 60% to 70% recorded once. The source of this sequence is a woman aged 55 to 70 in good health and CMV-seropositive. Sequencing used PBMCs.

CDR3 region: CASSDSLGRNEQFF. In nucleotides, the CDR3 is TGTGCCAGCAGCGACTCTCTAGGGAGGAATGAGCAGTTCTTC. The genes are TRBV9 and TRBJ2-1, with D tentatively TRBD2 (6 bases). CDR1 is SGDLS, CDR2 YYNGEE, per germline. V lost 3 bases and J 7 bases, leaving 14 bases between the germline ends. The CDR3 runs 14 residues.